The sequence of this T cell receptor beta chain was determined in a study of blood T cell repertoires in COVID-19. Study at large: Spain, Italy and the United States supplied samples that represented acute and convalescent COVID-19.

This clone was recorded a few times. Categorization into cohorts depended on clinical history that participants reported. This CDR3 is 13 amino acids long. Trimming left V 6 bases short and J 5 bases short, with 14 bases between. Germline V gene lookup returns CDR1 LGHDT and CDR2 YNNKEL (reference sequence). Authors' processing steps: Amplification with reference gene primers provided the estimates of nucleated cell counts. This table comes from immunoSEQ multiplex PCR, and its TCRdb copy is limited to in-frame clones, with some not included. Clonal size and the V and J genes are those of that table, whereas D and trimming came from the DNA. Among over 130,000 clones, more than 80% were seen once, and the ten largest hold 1.5% to 2%.

Sequenced sample: PBMCs or T cells enriched from blood (not recorded which). This TCR was recovered from a woman aged 18 to 35 who had been exposed to COVID-19. The V and J genes are TRBV3-1 (or the pseudogene TRBV3-2) and TRBJ2-7; D is perhaps TRBD2 (6 bases). The DNA of the CDR3 is TGTGCCAGCAGTGGCGTCGGGAGAGACGAGCAGTACTTC. This encodes CASSGVGRDEQYF.